Reported below is one T cell receptor (beta chain). This specimen belongs to a study of OX40 agonist ivuxolimab in advanced cancers. About the study: Patients treated during dose escalation were battling hepatocellular carcinoma, melanoma, renal cell or head and neck cancer. The dose-escalation cohort was roughly 84% male, with a mean age of around 60 years, ranging roughly 20 to 90. Patients achieving partial responses numbered three: one hepatocellular carcinoma case and two cutaneous melanoma cases.

Method: immunoSEQ multiplex PCR; TCRdb's copy keeps in-frame clones and lacks some. The sample shows under 100,000 clones, 80% to 95% of them seen only once. The V gene lost 4 bases and the J gene lost 1 base, with 17 bases spanning the gap. Germline values: CDR1 SGHRS, CDR2 YFSETQ. This CDR3 spans 16 amino acids. This receptor was taken from an adult with an advanced solid tumor such as melanoma, head and neck, liver or kidney cancer. The specimen comprised CD4+ or CD8+ T cells sorted from blood, sampled in a trial of the OX40 agonist ivuxolimab. This sequence joins TRBV5-1 and TRBJ1-2; tentative D call: TRBD1 (6 bases). CDR3 DNA: TGCGCCAGCAGCGTTGGGAGGGACAAGGGTAACTATGGCTACACCTTC. This codes for CASSVGRDKGNYGYTF.